The sample holds a few counts of the clone carrying this T cell receptor (beta chain). Primers: 60 Vbeta forward and 13 Jbeta reverse. Profiling relied on immunoSEQ multiplex PCR, and the TCRdb table lists in-frame clones only, not all of them. In the table there are more than 95,000 clones, roughly 17% of which are singletons. The entry originates in a study of cytomegalovirus exposure and HLA in healthy donors. Germline lookup yields CDR1 GTSNPN and CDR2 SVGIG (reference sequence). With 0 bases clipped from V and 9 bases from J, the junction kept 6 bases outside the gene matches. The CDR3 extends over 15 amino acids.

The receptor was derived from a female donor in good health and CMV-seropositive. The source material was PBMCs. The chain joins TRBV30 to TRBJ2-1; 12 bases match TRBD2. DNA for the CDR3: TGTGCCTGGAGTGTACACCCTAGCGGGAGGGGTGAGCAGTTCTTC. This translates into CAWSVHPSGRGEQFF.